Listed here is a single T cell receptor beta chain. This clone's antigen is unknown. Base-call qualities are not available, and no considerably larger clone is one nucleotide away. This specimen's time point label, per the study, means: roughly 24 weeks on oral tofacitinib. What the treatment or condition label conveys for this sample: oral pan-JAK inhibitor, 5-10 mg twice daily. Lesional scalp punch biopsies and peripheral blood were collected from alopecia areata patients. After PBMCs were isolated by density centrifugation and stained for CD3, CD4 and CD8, a FACSAria was used to sort CD4+ and CD8+ T cells. The record originates from a study of CD8+ T cells in alopecia areata (dated by TCRdb to about 2018). General notes on the study: The treated patients, all with moderate-to-severe alopecia areata, were enrolled in an open-label pilot trial of oral tofacitinib given at 5 to 10 mg twice daily. Patients stayed on tofacitinib for 6 to 18 months and then had 6 months of follow-up off drug so that delayed response and recurrence could be assessed. In treated patients, disease severity was measured using the SALT score, which gives the percentage of scalp surface area affected. The study used high-throughput TCRbeta sequencing to examine T cell clonal expansion in alopecia areata, in both the C3H/HeJ mouse model and human patients. On the human side, TCRbeta sequencing was run on scalp tissue and on sorted CD4+ and CD8+ peripheral blood T cells from healthy controls and from alopecia areata patients with either patchy or totalis/universalis disease. Tofacitinib-treated patients had biopsies at baseline and at 4 and 24 weeks of treatment, with a later scalp biopsy in several patients. Clonality in the scalp was compared among normal scalp (n=4), patchy alopecia areata scalp (n=8), and alopecia totalis/universalis scalp (n=8). RNA came from the PAXgene miRNA kit for fixed scalp, the miRNeasy kit for PBMCs, and the RNeasy kit for mouse skin. TCRbeta CDR3 regions were amplified by immunoSEQ multiplex PCR using 35 Vbeta forward and 13 Jbeta reverse primers.

The library was obtained by the immunoSEQ multiplex PCR assay. To provide template for TCR sequencing, every sample had RNA extracted and reverse transcribed into cDNA. SuperScript III was used to make first-strand cDNA, primed with a 2:1 mix of oligo-dT and random hexamers. A synthetic immune receptor repertoire was used to assess amplification bias, and residual bias was removed computationally. As for the original processing: Raw reads were preprocessed for error removal, and CDR3 was defined according to IMGT conventions as running from the conserved cysteine to phenylalanine. Clonality was computed as 1 minus the Shannon entropy, with the entropy normalized by log2 of the number of productive unique TCRs. Scalp TCRbeta sequences were cross-referenced with sorted blood CD4 and CD8 repertoires so that the CD4 or CD8 identity of scalp clones could be inferred. TCRdb took this table from immuneACCESS and kept in-frame rearrangements with V and J called. Such tables lack part of the clones; where checked against another copy, unresolved V genes explain under half of the gap, and the rest is unexplained. V and J calls and clone size come straight from that table; D and trimming were deduced from the DNA. The sample includes roughly 200,000 clones, with about 48% observed a single time. 11% of the sample is held by the ten biggest clonotypes.

The CDR3, cysteine through phenylalanine, is 13 amino acids long. Just CDR3 DNA is preserved here, 39 bases in frame from base 1. The germline V gene supplies CDR1 LGHNA and CDR2 YSLEER. V loses 4 bases, J loses 4 bases, and the germline ends lie 11 bases apart. What the research found in general, with its limitations: Because the treated cohort was small and included a single nonresponder, larger studies are needed to assess links between baseline CD8+ expansion and response. Scalp TCR repertoire analysis is complicated because resident alphabeta T cells in normal human skin are also sequenced, whereas mouse skin is dominated by gammadelta T cells. Shared TCR sequences between patients were less evident than in mice, which may be partly attributable to HLA diversity in the patient population. Tofacitinib significantly lowered scalp clonality and the number of expanded CD8+ clones among the top 100 scalp clones. During tofacitinib treatment, many expanded lesional clones remained in scalp and blood, and this persistence may partly explain relapse after treatment is stopped. Lesional scalp, especially in alopecia totalis/universalis, showed higher clonality and more expanded CD8+ clones than normal scalp, suggesting antigenic drive.

The chain is made from TRBV4-3 and TRBJ2-7; no D gene is confidently identified. This clonotype was sampled from a human donor with alopecia areata. Material: CD8+ T cells sorted from blood, obtained at week 24, from a patient treated with tofacitinib. The CDR3 corresponds to CASSPLPGYEQYF. The DNA is as follows: TGCGCCAGCAGCCCCCTGCCGGGTTACGAGCAGTACTTC.